This T cell receptor (beta chain) was captured in a study of blood T cell repertoires in COVID-19. The CDR3 contains 18 residues. As processed by the authors: Estimation of nucleated cell counts relied on the amplification of reference gene primers. Sequenced by immunoSEQ multiplex PCR; TCRdb stores in-frame clones only, minus some. From that table come the V and J calls and clone size; the DNA was used to work out D and trimming. The table lists more than 100,000 clones, roughly 83% of them singletons. In this sample, this clone turned up a few times. The sequencing sample was made of peripheral blood. This chain uses TRBV21-1 with TRBJ2-2; the DNA was not used to check the table's D call, TRBD1. TRBV21-1 is listed as a pseudogene. The TCR sequence derives from a man in his fifties or sixties with acute or convalescent COVID-19. DNA for the CDR3: TGTGCCAGCAGCAAAGTTTGCGGAAGACAGGGTGGCACCGGGGAGCTGTTTTTT. This codes for CASSKVCGRQGGTGELFF.